This passage covers 5 T cell receptor beta chains from one sample sequenced in a study of T-cell reconstitution after alpha-beta-depleted transplantation in children. The TCRbeta library was prepared with unique molecular identifiers. TCRdb reanalysed the PCR reads using MiXCR and keeps one entry per CDR3 protein. Altogether 170,000 or so distinct CDR3 sequences are present, roughly 7.5% being singletons, with the ten largest covering 3% to 3.5%. The source was PBMCs from the stem cell graft donor, collected from the stem cell graft. The source of these receptors is a human donor who donated a stem cell graft to a child with Wiskott-Aldrich syndrome.

This clonotype was seen at least ten times. This rearrangement joins TRBV7-2 to TRBJ2-7; 11 nucleotides line up with TRBD1. In germline, CDR1 is SGHTA, CDR2 FQGNSA. Germline trimming cut 0 bases from V and 12 bases from J; bases unmatched to any gene: 4. The CDR3 consists of 13 residues. The CDR3 loop reads CASSLADRGRRYF. As DNA, the CDR3 is TGTGCCAGCAGCTTAGCGGACAGGGGGCGACGGTACTTC.

Ten or more counts support this clonotype. V is TRBV15 and J is TRBJ2-1; weak D call: TRBD1 (6 bases). The CDR3 loop spans 13 amino acids. The V and J ends lost 4 bases and 11 bases respectively, with 15 bases between them. The germline V gene encodes CDR1 LNHNV and CDR2 YYDKDF (reference sequence). This CDR3 is CATSTHEGTQQFF. Written as DNA, the CDR3 is TGTGCCACCAGCACTCACGAGGGGACACAGCAGTTCTTC.

Many counts were recorded for this clonotype. The chain recombines TRBV12-3 or TRBV12-4 with TRBJ2-1, with D perhaps matching TRBD2 (6 bases). V was trimmed by 4 bases and J by 4 bases, leaving 11 bases between them. The CDR3 consists of 14 residues. The CDR3 DNA is TGTGCCAGCAGTTCTAGCGCTTCGTACAATGAGCAGTTCTTC. This sequence encodes CASSSSASYNEQFF.

The rearrangement links TRBV5-1 to TRBJ1-1, with 8 bases fitting TRBD1. This CDR3 region has 17 residues. J lost 0 bases, V lost 4 bases, and 11 bases had no gene match. Germline V gene sequence: CDR1 SGHRS, CDR2 YFSETQ. The DNA for the CDR3 is TGCGCCAGCAGCCCCAGGGGGCCGAGTGGTGTGAACACTGAAGCTTTCTTT. Protein product: CASSPRGPSGVNTEAFF. Full variable domain (remainder filled in from reference TRBV5-1 and TRBJ1-1): KAGVTQTPRYLIKTRGQQVTLSCSPISGHRSVSWYQQTPGQGLQFLFEYFSETQRNKGNFPGRFSGRQFSNSRSEMNVSTLELGDSALYLCASSPRGPSGVNTEAFFGQGTRLTVV.

This clonotype was detected many times. The V call is TRBV29-1, the J call TRBJ2-5; D is possibly TRBD1 (6 bases). From germline, CDR1 is SQVTM and CDR2 ANQGSEA. Trimming left V 5 bases short and J 4 bases short, with 11 bases between. The CDR3 consists of 12 residues. The CDR3, as DNA: TGCAGCGTTTTGATAGGGGGAGAGACCCAGTACTTC. Encoded protein: CSVLIGGETQYF.